This T cell receptor (beta chain) was captured in a study of blood T cell repertoires in COVID-19. On the study more broadly: PBMCs, B-cell-depleted T cells, or T cells provided the cDNA or gDNA that made up the material.

Trimming removed 8 bases at V and 2 bases at J, with 13 bases between. Germline-derived CDR1 and CDR2 are SNHLY and FYNNEI. The CDR3 is 14 amino acids. Per the study methods: Scientists estimated how many nucleated cells there were by amplifying reference gene primers. Profiled with immunoSEQ multiplex PCR; TCRdb holds only in-frame clones, not every one. V, J and clone size reflect that table, while D and trimming were determined from the DNA. In the table there are some 38,000 clones, about 82% of which are singletons. The source is a man in his 60s in a cohort sampled during active COVID-19. Input material: peripheral blood. The chain recombines TRBV2 with TRBJ1-5; no clear D gene. The CDR3 coding sequence is TGTGCCAGCCAGGAGAGGGAGGGCAATCAGCCCCAGCATTTT. The encoded protein is CASQEREGNQPQHF.